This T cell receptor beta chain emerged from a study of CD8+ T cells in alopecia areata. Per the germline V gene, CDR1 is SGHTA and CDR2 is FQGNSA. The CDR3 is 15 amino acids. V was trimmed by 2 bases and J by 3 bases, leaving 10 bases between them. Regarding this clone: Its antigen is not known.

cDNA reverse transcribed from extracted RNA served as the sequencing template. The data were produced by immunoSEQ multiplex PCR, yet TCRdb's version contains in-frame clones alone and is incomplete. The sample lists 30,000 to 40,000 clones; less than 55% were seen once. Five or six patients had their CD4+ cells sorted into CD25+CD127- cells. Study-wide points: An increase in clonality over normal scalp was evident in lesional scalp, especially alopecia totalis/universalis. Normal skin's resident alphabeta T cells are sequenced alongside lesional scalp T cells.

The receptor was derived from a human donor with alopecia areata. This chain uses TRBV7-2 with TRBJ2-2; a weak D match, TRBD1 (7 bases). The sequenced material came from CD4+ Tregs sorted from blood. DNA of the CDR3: TGTGCCAGCAGCTTATGGAGGGGGCACACCGGGGAGCTGTTTTTT. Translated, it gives CASSLWRGHTGELFF.